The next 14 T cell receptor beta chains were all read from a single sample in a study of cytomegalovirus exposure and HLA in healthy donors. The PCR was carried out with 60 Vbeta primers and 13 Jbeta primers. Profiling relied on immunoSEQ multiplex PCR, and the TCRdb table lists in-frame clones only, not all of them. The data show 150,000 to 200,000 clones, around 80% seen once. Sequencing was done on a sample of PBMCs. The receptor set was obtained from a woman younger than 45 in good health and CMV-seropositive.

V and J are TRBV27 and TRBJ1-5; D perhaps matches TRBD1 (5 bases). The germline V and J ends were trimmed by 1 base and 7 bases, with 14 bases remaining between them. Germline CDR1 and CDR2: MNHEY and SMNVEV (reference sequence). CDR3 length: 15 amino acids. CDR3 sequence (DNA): TGTGCCAGCAGTTTATTCCCGGGGGTGGTCCAGCCCCAGCATTTT. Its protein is CASSLFPGVVQPQHF.

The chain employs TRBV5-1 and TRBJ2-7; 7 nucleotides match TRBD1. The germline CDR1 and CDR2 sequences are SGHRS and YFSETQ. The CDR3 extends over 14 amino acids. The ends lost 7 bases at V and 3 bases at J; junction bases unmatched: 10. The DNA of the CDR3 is TGCGCCAGCGCTCTTGACAGGGCCCACTACGAGCAGTACTTC. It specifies CASALDRAHYEQYF. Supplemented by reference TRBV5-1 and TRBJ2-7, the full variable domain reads KAGVTQTPRYLIKTRGQQVTLSCSPISGHRSVSWYQQTPGQGLQFLFEYFSETQRNKGNFPGRFSGRQFSNSRSEMNVSTLELGDSALYLCASALDRAHYEQYFGPGTRLTVT.

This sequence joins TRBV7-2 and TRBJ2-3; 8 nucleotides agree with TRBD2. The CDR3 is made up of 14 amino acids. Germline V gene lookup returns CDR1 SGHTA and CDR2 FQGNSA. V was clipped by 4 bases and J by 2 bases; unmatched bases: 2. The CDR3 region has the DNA TGTGCCAGCAGCTATAGCGGGACCACAGATACGCAGTATTTT. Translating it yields CASSYSGTTDTQYF. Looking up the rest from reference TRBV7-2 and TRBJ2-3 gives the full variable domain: GAGVSQSPSNKVTEKGKDVELRCDPISGHTALYWYRQSLGQGLEFLIYFQGNSAPDKSGLPSDRFSAERTGGSVSTLTIQRTQQEDSAVYLCASSYSGTTDTQYFGPGTRLTVL.

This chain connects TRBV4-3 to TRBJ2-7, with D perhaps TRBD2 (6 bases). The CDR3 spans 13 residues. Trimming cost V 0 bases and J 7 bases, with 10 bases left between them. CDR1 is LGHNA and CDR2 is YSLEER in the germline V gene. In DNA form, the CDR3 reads TGCGCCAGCAGCCAAGAGGGGGGTGAAGAGCAGTACTTC. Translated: CASSQEGGEEQYF.

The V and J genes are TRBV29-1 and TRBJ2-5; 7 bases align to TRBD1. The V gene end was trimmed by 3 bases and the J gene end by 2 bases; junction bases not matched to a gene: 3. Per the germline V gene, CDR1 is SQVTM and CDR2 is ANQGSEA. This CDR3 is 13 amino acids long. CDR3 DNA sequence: TGCAGCGTTGACGGGACAGCACAAGAGACCCAGTACTTC. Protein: CSVDGTAQETQYF.

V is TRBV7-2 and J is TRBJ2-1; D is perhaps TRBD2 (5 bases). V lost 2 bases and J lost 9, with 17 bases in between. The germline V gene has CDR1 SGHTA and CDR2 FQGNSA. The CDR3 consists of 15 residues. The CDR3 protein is CASSLSYETNAEQFF. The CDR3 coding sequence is TGTGCCAGCAGCTTATCCTACGAGACTAACGCTGAGCAGTTCTTC.

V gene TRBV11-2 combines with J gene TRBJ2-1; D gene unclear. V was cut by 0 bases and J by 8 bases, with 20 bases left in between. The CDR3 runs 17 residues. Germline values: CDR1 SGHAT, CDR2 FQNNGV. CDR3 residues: CASSLEPLGISRHEQFF. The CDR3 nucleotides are TGTGCCAGCAGCTTAGAACCCCTTGGCATTAGCCGTCATGAGCAGTTCTTC.

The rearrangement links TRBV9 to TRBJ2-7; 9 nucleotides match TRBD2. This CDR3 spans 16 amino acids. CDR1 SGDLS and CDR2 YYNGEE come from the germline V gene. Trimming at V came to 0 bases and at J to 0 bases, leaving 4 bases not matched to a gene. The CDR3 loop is CASSVDASGDSYEQYF. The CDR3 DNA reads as TGTGCCAGCAGCGTAGATGCTAGCGGGGACTCCTACGAGCAGTACTTC.

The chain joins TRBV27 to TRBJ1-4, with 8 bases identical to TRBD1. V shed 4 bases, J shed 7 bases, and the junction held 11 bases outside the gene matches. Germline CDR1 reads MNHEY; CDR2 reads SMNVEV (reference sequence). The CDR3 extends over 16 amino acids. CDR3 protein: CASSYIPDRAREKLFF. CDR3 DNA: TGTGCCAGCAGTTATATCCCGGACAGGGCGCGTGAAAAACTGTTTTTT.

CDR3 in DNA: TGTGCCAGCTCGTGGACGGGGGGCTCAGAGAATCAGCCCCAGCATTTT. This encodes CASSWTGGSENQPQHF. The rearrangement joins TRBV18 to TRBJ1-5; maybe TRBD1 (6 bases). There are 16 residues in the CDR3. The germline gives CDR1 KGHSH, CDR2 LQKENI. V lost 6 bases, J lost 4 bases, and 19 bases lay in between.

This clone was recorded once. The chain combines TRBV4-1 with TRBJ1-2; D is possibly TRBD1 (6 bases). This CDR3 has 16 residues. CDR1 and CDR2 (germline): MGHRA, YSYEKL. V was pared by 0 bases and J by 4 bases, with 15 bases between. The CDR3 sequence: CASSQDTAGTPYGYTF. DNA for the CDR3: TGCGCCAGCAGCCAAGATACGGCAGGGACACCCTATGGCTACACCTTC.

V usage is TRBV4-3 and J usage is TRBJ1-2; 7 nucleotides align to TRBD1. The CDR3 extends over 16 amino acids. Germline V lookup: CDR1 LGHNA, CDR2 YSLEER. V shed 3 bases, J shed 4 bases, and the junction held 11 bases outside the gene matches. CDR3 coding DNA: TGCGCCAGCAGCCAGTCGCGACAGGGTGAACTCTATGGCTACACCTTC. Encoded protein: CASSQSRQGELYGYTF.

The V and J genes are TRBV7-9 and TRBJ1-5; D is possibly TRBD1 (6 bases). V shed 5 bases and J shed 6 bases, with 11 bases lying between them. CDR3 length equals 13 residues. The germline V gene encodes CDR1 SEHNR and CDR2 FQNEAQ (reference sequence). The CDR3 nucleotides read TGTGCCAGCAGCGTACAGGGAAGTCAGCCCCAGCATTTT. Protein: CASSVQGSQPQHF.

CDR3 protein: CASSYSGQDPEAFF. The CDR3, as DNA: TGTGCCAGCAGTTACTCAGGACAGGATCCTGAAGCTTTCTTT. The genes are TRBV6-5 and TRBJ1-1, with TRBD1 matching over 7 bases. This CDR3 comprises 14 residues. The ends lost 0 bases at V and 6 bases at J; junction bases unmatched: 4. CDR1 is MNHEY, CDR2 SVGAGI, per germline.